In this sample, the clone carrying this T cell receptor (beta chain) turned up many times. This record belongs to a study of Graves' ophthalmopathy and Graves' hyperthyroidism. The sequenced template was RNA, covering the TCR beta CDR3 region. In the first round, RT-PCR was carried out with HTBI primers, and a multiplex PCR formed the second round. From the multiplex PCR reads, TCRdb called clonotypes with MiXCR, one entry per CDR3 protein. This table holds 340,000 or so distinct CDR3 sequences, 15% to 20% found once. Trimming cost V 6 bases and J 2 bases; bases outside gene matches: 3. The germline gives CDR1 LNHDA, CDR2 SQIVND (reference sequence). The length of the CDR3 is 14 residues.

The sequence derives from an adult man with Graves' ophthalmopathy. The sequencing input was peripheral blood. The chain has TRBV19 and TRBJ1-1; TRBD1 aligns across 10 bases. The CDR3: CASRTGGLNTEAFF. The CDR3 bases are TGTGCCAGTAGGACAGGGGGCCTCAACACTGAAGCTTTCTTT.